What follows are 13 T cell receptor beta chains derived from one specimen sequenced in a study of OX40 agonist ivuxolimab in advanced cancers. The protocol was immunoSEQ multiplex PCR, while the TCRdb copy is restricted to in-frame clones and leaves out a portion. Of tens of thousands of clones listed, about 84% were seen once; the top ten hold 0.44%. The sequences come from CD4+ or CD8+ T cells sorted from blood, collected in a trial of the OX40 agonist ivuxolimab. The receptors derive from an adult with an advanced solid tumor such as melanoma, head and neck, liver or kidney cancer.

V is TRBV5-1 and J is TRBJ2-2; tentatively, D is TRBD2 (5 bases). CDR3 length equals 14 residues. CDR1 is SGHRS, CDR2 YFSETQ, per germline. Trimming stripped 5 bases from V and 5 bases from J, with 13 bases between. This CDR3 reads CASRPFPGTGELFF. The DNA for the CDR3 is TGCGCCAGCAGACCCTTCCCGGGGACCGGGGAGCTGTTTTTT. The full variable domain, its missing parts supplied by reference TRBV5-1 and TRBJ2-2, is KAGVTQTPRYLIKTRGQQVTLSCSPISGHRSVSWYQQTPGQGLQFLFEYFSETQRNKGNFPGRFSGRQFSNSRSEMNVSTLELGDSALYLCASRPFPGTGELFFGEGSRLTVL.

This sequence joins TRBV15 and TRBJ1-1; D is possibly TRBD1 (6 bases). Germline V gene data show CDR1 as LNHNV and CDR2 as YYDKDF (reference sequence). The CDR3 spans 15 residues. The ends were cut back, 4 bases at V and 5 bases at J, with 17 bases in the middle. The CDR3 reads CATSKRGGFGTEAFF. CDR3 DNA: TGTGCCACCAGCAAGAGAGGGGGTTTTGGTACTGAAGCTTTCTTT.

The rearrangement uses TRBV7-9 and TRBJ2-2; D gene unclear. V dropped 9 bases and J dropped 6 bases, with 8 bases sitting between them. Germline V lookup: CDR1 SEHNR, CDR2 FQNEAQ (reference sequence). CDR3 length: 11 amino acids. In DNA, the CDR3 is TGTGCCAGTAGGGTGCCCGGGGAGCTGTTTTTT. Its translation: CASRVPGELFF.

The genes are TRBV5-1 and TRBJ1-4; D is uncertain. The length of the CDR3 is 14 residues. The germline gives CDR1 SGHRS, CDR2 YFSETQ. The V end was cut by 0 bases, the J end by 7 bases, with 10 bases between. CDR3 DNA: TGCGCCAGCAGCTTGGAGGGATGGAGTGAAAAACTGTTTTTT. It specifies CASSLEGWSEKLFF.

This clone has a handful of counts. This rearrangement joins TRBV5-6 to TRBJ1-1, with a tentative D call TRBD1 (5 bases). The CDR3 totals 13 residues. With 1 base removed from V and 10 bases from J, the gap between germline ends came to 14 bases. Germline V gives CDR1 SGHDT, CDR2 YYEEEE. The CDR3: CASSLLRGDAAFF. The CDR3 nucleotides are TGTGCCAGCAGCTTGTTAAGGGGCGATGCAGCTTTCTTT.

This clone was seen a handful of times. The rearrangement links TRBV27 to TRBJ2-6; no firm D call. Per germline, CDR1 MNHEY and CDR2 SMNVEV (reference sequence). The V end lost 6 bases, the J end lost 4 bases, and 13 bases lay between the germline ends. The CDR3 extends over 15 amino acids. CDR3 coding DNA: TGTGCCAGCAGAATAGTGGGTTCCGGGGCCAACGTCCTGACTTTC. Amino acid sequence: CASRIVGSGANVLTF.

The gene calls are TRBV19 and TRBJ2-3, with unresolved D. The CDR3 has 12 residues. V was cut by 2 bases and J by 4 bases, with 4 bases left in between. The germline CDR1 and CDR2 sequences are LNHDA and SQIVND (reference sequence). The CDR3 DNA reads as TGTGCCAGTAGTATATTGGCAGATACGCAGTATTTT. Encoded protein: CASSILADTQYF.

For the CDR3, the DNA is TGCAGCGTTGGGCCCGCAGGGGGCGGAAGCACCTTC. As protein: CSVGPAGGGSTF. The chain couples TRBV29-1 to TRBJ1-2, with TRBD1 identical over 8 bases. Germline assignment: CDR1 SQVTM and CDR2 ANQGSEA. This CDR3 spans 12 amino acids. Trimming cost V 4 bases and J 13 bases; bases outside gene matches: 11.

This chain joins TRBV9 and TRBJ2-7; D not resolved. The germline V gene encodes CDR1 SGDLS and CDR2 YYNGEE. This CDR3 spans 15 amino acids. V was pared by 0 bases and J by 0 bases, with 10 bases between. CDR3 sequence reads: CASSVGRQSSYEQYF. The CDR3 DNA reads TGTGCCAGCAGCGTAGGACGGCAGAGCTCCTACGAGCAGTACTTC. Supplemented by reference TRBV9 and TRBJ2-7, the full variable domain reads DSGVTQTPKHLITATGQRVTLRCSPRSGDLSVYWYQQSLDQGLQFLIQYYNGEERAKGNILERFSAQQFPDLHSELNLSSLELGDSALYFCASSVGRQSSYEQYFGPGTRLTVT.

The chain combines TRBV6-5 with TRBJ2-7; D possibly corresponds to TRBD1 (6 bases). The CDR3 contains 15 residues. Germline V CDR1 and CDR2: MNHEY, SVGAGI. Trimming took 0 bases from V and 0 from J, leaving 9 bases between them. The DNA for the CDR3 is TGTGCCAGCAGTTACTCGCAGGGGAGCTCCTACGAGCAGTACTTC. Encoded protein: CASSYSQGSSYEQYF.

The chain employs TRBV7-2 and TRBJ2-2; D is possibly TRBD1 or TRBD2 (6 bases each). This CDR3 spans 17 amino acids. V lost 6 bases and J 4 bases, leaving 21 bases between the germline ends. The germline CDR1 and CDR2 sequences are SGHTA and FQGNSA. CDR3 nucleotide sequence: TGTGCCAGCAGAAGACAGGCCCGCGGGAAGGGCACCGGGGAGCTGTTTTTT. It codes for CASRRQARGKGTGELFF.

The CDR3 region is CSGGYNEQFF. CDR3 DNA sequence: TGCAGCGGTGGGTACAATGAGCAGTTCTTC. The chain uses TRBV29-1 and TRBJ2-1; D is undetermined. The CDR3 loop spans 10 amino acids. Trimming left V 7 bases short and J 4 bases short, with 5 bases between. Germline V gene sequence: CDR1 SQVTM, CDR2 ANQGSEA.

This rearrangement joins TRBV2 to TRBJ1-1; D ambiguous. Germline CDR1 reads SNHLY; CDR2 reads FYNNEI. V was shortened by 4 bases and J by 1 base, with 4 bases between the two germline ends. The CDR3 is 12 residues long. CDR3 region: CASSGENTEAFF. CDR3 nucleotide sequence: TGTGCCAGCAGTGGGGAGAACACTGAAGCTTTCTTT.